This is a list of T cell receptor beta chains from one sample in a study of control samples from healthy donors and cancer patients. TCRdb keeps only in-frame clones here, not all; method: immunoSEQ multiplex PCR. The profile shows more than 110,000 clones, roughly 92% of them singletons. Sequencing was done on a sample of blood. The source of these receptors is a young man in good health. The CDR3 runs from the conserved cysteine through the conserved F or W. Each record gives: CDR3 protein, CDR3 length, V gene.

cdr3_aa: CASSLEAGVGEQYF
cdr3_length: 14
v_call: TRBV5-6

cdr3_aa: CASSYRSSYEQYF
cdr3_length: 13
v_call: TRBV6-5

cdr3_aa: CASSILAGTAYEQYF
cdr3_length: 15
v_call: TRBV7-3

cdr3_aa: CASSGDLSEAFF
cdr3_length: 12
v_call: TRBV5-6

cdr3_aa: CASSLAGGDPDTQYF
cdr3_length: 15
v_call: TRBV7-8

cdr3_aa: CASSTVRGRGYEQYF
cdr3_length: 15
v_call: TRBV11-2

cdr3_aa: CASSVEGSSGNTIYF
cdr3_length: 15
v_call: TRBV9

cdr3_aa: CASSPIDGSNTEAFF
cdr3_length: 15
v_call: TRBV2

cdr3_aa: CASSIEGARYQPQHF
cdr3_length: 15
v_call: TRBV19

cdr3_aa: CASSGQGAPGYGYTF
cdr3_length: 15
v_call: TRBV2

cdr3_aa: CASSELGRPSGNTIYF
cdr3_length: 16
v_call: TRBV6-1

cdr3_aa: CASRPAKGFWEQFF
cdr3_length: 14
v_call: TRBV6-5

cdr3_aa: CASSMAGDLQETQYF
cdr3_length: 15
v_call: TRBV19

cdr3_aa: CASSYRFAGTVTDTQYF
cdr3_length: 17
v_call: TRBV3-1/TRBV3-2

cdr3_aa: CATSDPQTGGETQYF
cdr3_length: 15
v_call: TRBV24-1

cdr3_aa: CASRPSGTEAFF
cdr3_length: 12
v_call: TRBV7-2

cdr3_aa: CASSIRARNTEAFF
cdr3_length: 14
v_call: TRBV27

cdr3_aa: CASSPRRLAEYQETQYF
cdr3_length: 17
v_call: TRBV2

cdr3_aa: CASSQGTSGGSYNEQFF
cdr3_length: 17
v_call: TRBV4-2

cdr3_aa: CASRLQGARNSPLHF
cdr3_length: 15
v_call: TRBV6-5

cdr3_aa: CASSAGLASSYEQYF
cdr3_length: 15
v_call: TRBV9

cdr3_aa: CASSLGESGEQFF
cdr3_length: 13
v_call: TRBV5-1

cdr3_aa: CASSLALVGNFYGYTF
cdr3_length: 16
v_call: TRBV7-2

cdr3_aa: CASSSAAGGNQPQHF
cdr3_length: 15
v_call: TRBV19

cdr3_aa: CAWSLQGTGELFF
cdr3_length: 13
v_call: TRBV30

cdr3_aa: CASSLVAGPGGYTF
cdr3_length: 14
v_call: TRBV7-8

cdr3_aa: CAWTAGQGHTEAFF
cdr3_length: 14
v_call: TRBV30

cdr3_aa: CSVGLSYEQYF
cdr3_length: 11
v_call: TRBV29-1

cdr3_aa: CAISASQGFNTEAFF
cdr3_length: 15
v_call: TRBV10-3

cdr3_aa: CASSVGGGQPQHF
cdr3_length: 13
v_call: TRBV25-1

cdr3_aa: CASSASVESSYEQYF
cdr3_length: 15
v_call: TRBV28

cdr3_aa: CASSQASTDEQYF
cdr3_length: 13
v_call: TRBV28

cdr3_aa: CASSFSDPNTGELFF
cdr3_length: 15
v_call: TRBV10-1

cdr3_aa: CATSVGQWTDIQYF
cdr3_length: 14
v_call: TRBV19

cdr3_aa: CASSLVGVTDTQYF
cdr3_length: 14
v_call: TRBV7-8

cdr3_aa: CASSSPGQGAQPQHF
cdr3_length: 15
v_call: TRBV5-4

cdr3_aa: CASSFKMNTEAFF
cdr3_length: 13
v_call: TRBV6-5

cdr3_aa: CASSRRFQGKGYGYTF
cdr3_length: 16
v_call: TRBV3-1/TRBV3-2

cdr3_aa: CASRNAPGTMNTEAFF
cdr3_length: 16
v_call: TRBV5-1

cdr3_aa: CASSQEGLGNTEAFF
cdr3_length: 15
v_call: TRBV4-1

cdr3_aa: CASSLYRGYEQYF
cdr3_length: 13
v_call: TRBV28

cdr3_aa: CASSRGPGEKLFF
cdr3_length: 13
v_call: TRBV7-8

cdr3_aa: CASSSTFRDTQYF
cdr3_length: 13
v_call: TRBV11-3

cdr3_aa: CAWSPRTEAFF
cdr3_length: 11
v_call: TRBV30

cdr3_aa: CASSYVAGGEGGYTF
cdr3_length: 15
v_call: TRBV6-2/TRBV6-3

cdr3_aa: CASSYRAGAYEQYF
cdr3_length: 14
v_call: TRBV6-5

cdr3_aa: CASSEGDRGPTEAFF
cdr3_length: 15
v_call: TRBV10-1

cdr3_aa: CASSIGTSGKQFF
cdr3_length: 13
v_call: TRBV6-5

cdr3_aa: CASSFDRNYGYTF
cdr3_length: 13
v_call: TRBV12-3/TRBV12-4

cdr3_aa: CAWSFATGGSPLHF
cdr3_length: 14
v_call: TRBV30